The 4 T cell receptor beta chains below all came from one sample that was sequenced in a study of CXCR3-negative and CXCR3-positive naive CD8 T cells. In preparing the TRB cDNA libraries, 5' RACE with UMI labels was used. TCRdb reanalyzed the 5' RACE reads and collapses them to one entry per CDR3 protein, without DNA. Here the sample table reports 45,000 to 70,000 distinct CDR3 sequences. The sequencing input was memory CD8+ T cells from blood. These receptors originate from a human donor in good health. Some clones in this sample may be carry-over from other donors' samples.

The chain joins TRBV2 to TRBJ2-1; TCRdb's assignment of TRBD1 cannot be checked, as there is no DNA. CDR1 and CDR2 (germline): SNHLY, FYNNEI. CDR3 length: 17 residues. The chain's CDR3 is CASSGDRERSSYNEQFF. The whole variable domain, filled in from reference TRBV2 and TRBJ2-1, reads EPEVTQTPSHQVTQMGQEVILRCVPISNHLYFYWYRQILGQKVEFLVSFYNNEISEKSEIFDDQFSVERPDGSNFTLKIRSTKLEDSAMYFCASSGDRERSSYNEQFFGPGTRLTVL.

The J gene is TRBJ1-2, the V gene TRBV21-1. TRBV21-1 is given as a pseudogene. There are 16 residues in the CDR3. The CDR3 sequence: CASKKVRLGLNYGYTF.

CDR3 protein: CSIPGAGELETQYF. This chain joins TRBV20-1 and TRBJ2-5; the D call from TCRdb, TRBD1, cannot be confirmed without DNA. This CDR3 contains 14 residues. CDR1 and CDR2 from the germline V gene are DFQATT and SNEGSKA (reference sequence).

The chain links TRBV7-3 to TRBJ2-3; the D call from TCRdb, TRBD1, cannot be confirmed without DNA. This CDR3 is built from 15 residues. CDR1 and CDR2 (germline): SGHTA, FQGTGA. CDR3: CASSTGGGSTDTQYF. Based on the CDR3 plus reference TRBV7-3 and TRBJ2-3, the full variable domain is GAGVSQTPSNKVTEKGKYVELRCDPISGHTALYWYRQSLGQGPEFLIYFQGTGAADDSGLPNDRFFAVRPEGSVSTLKIQRTERGDSAVYLCASSTGGGSTDTQYFGPGTRLTVL.